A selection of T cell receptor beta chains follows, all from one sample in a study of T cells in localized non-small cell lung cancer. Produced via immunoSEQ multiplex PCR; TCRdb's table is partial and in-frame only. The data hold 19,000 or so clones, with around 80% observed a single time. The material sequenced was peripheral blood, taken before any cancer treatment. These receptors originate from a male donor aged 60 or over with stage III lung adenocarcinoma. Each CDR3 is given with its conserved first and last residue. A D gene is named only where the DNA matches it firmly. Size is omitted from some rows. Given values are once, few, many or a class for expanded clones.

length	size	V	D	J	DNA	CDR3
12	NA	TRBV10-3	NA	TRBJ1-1	TGTGCCATCAGTCCCCCGGGGGGCCAAGCTTTCTTT	CAISPPGGQAFF
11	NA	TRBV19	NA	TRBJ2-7	TGTGCCAGTAGTTTCGCCCACGAGCAGTACTTC	CASSFAHEQYF
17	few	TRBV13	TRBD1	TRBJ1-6	TGTGCCAGCAGCGCTCAGGGGGAAAGCTCCTATAATTCACCCCTCCACTTT	CASSAQGESSYNSPLHF
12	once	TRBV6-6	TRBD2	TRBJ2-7	TGTGCCAGCAGTTCCGGGGGGTACGAGCAGTACTTC	CASSSGGYEQYF
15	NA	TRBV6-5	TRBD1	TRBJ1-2	TGTGCCAGCTTCCGAGGGGGCTTAACTAATGTAGGCTACACCTTC	CASFRGGLTNVGYTF
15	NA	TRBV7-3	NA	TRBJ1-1	TGTGCCAGCAGCTTAAGGCCTACTGGGAACACTGAAGCTTTCTTT	CASSLRPTGNTEAFF
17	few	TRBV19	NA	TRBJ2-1	TGTGCCAGTAGCCTTGGGGGGCGGGCGACTCCCTACAATGAGCAGTTCTTC	CASSLGGRATPYNEQFF
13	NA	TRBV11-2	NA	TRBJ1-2	TGTGCCAGCAGCCGGATGCAAGCCGGCGGCTACACCTTC	CASSRMQAGGYTF
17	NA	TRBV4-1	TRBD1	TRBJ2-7	TGCGCCAGCAGCCAACTCTTCGGTGGACAGGGAGCCTACGAGCAGTACTTC	CASSQLFGGQGAYEQYF
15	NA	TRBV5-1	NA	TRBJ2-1	TGCGCCAGCAGCTTGTTTGCGGCCACCTACAATGAGCAGTTCTTC	CASSLFAATYNEQFF
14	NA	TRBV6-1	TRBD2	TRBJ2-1	TGTGCCAGCAGTGGTAGCGGGGGGCTAAAGGAGCAGTTCTTC	CASSGSGGLKEQFF
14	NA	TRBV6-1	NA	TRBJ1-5	TGTGCCAGCAGTGACGGATATAGCAATCAGCCCCAGCATTTT	CASSDGYSNQPQHF
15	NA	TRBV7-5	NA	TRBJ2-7	TGTGCCAGAAGCACTAAGACAGGGGAGCCCTACGAGCAGTACTTC	CARSTKTGEPYEQYF
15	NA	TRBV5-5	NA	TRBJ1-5	TGTGCCAGCAGCTCAGACAGTTATAGCAATCAGCCCCAGCATTTT	CASSSDSYSNQPQHF
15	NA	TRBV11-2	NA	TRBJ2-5	TGTGCCAGCAGCTTAGGGTCGAGCCTCCAAGAGACCCAGTACTTC	CASSLGSSLQETQYF
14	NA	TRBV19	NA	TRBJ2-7	TGTGCCAGTAGTTTAACGCCAACCTACGCGGAGCAGTACTTC	CASSLTPTYAEQYF
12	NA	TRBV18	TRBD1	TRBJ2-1	TGTGCCACCGGACAGGGGCAGTATGAGCAGTTCTTC	CATGQGQYEQFF
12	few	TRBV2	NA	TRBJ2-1	TGTGCCAGCAGTACTCCGGGAACCGAGCAGTTCTTC	CASSTPGTEQFF
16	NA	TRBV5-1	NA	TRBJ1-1	TGCGCCAGCAGCTGGGGACCCCAGGGAGGGAACACTGAAGCTTTCTTT	CASSWGPQGGNTEAFF
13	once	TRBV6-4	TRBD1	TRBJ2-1	TGTGCCAGCAGCCAACAGGGGATCGGTGAGCAGTTCTTC	CASSQQGIGEQFF
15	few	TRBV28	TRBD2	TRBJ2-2	TGTGCCAGCAATTACCCATCGGGGGGTTTCGGGGAGCTGTTTTTT	CASNYPSGGFGELFF
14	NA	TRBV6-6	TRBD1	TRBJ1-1	TGTGCCAGCATCGCAACAGGGGGCTGGACTGAAGCTTTCTTT	CASIATGGWTEAFF
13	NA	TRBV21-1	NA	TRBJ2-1	TGTGCCAGCAGCAAAGACGGGGGATATGAGCAGTTCTTC	CASSKDGGYEQFF
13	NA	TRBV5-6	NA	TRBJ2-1	TGTGCCAGCAGCCCGGACTACTGGAGTGAGCAGTTCTTC	CASSPDYWSEQFF
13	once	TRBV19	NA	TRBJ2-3	TGTGCCAGCTCTCTAGCGCAGGCAGATACGCAGTATTTT	CASSLAQADTQYF
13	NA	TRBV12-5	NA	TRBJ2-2	TGTGCTAGTGGTTCTCCCAACACCGGGGAGCTGTTTTTT	CASGSPNTGELFF
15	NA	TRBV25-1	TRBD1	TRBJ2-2	TGTGCCAGCAGTGAACAGGGGGCGCGTTCCGGGGAGCTGTTTTTT	CASSEQGARSGELFF
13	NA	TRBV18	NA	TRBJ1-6	TGTGCCAGCTCACCCGGGGCGGGGTCACCCCTCCACTTT	CASSPGAGSPLHF
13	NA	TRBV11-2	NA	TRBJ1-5	TGTGCCAGCAGCCCGGCGGTTAGTCAGCCCCAGCATTTT	CASSPAVSQPQHF
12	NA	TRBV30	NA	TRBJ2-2	TGTGCCGGAAACTCTCACACCGGGGAGCTGTTTTTT	CAGNSHTGELFF
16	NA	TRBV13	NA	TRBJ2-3	TGTGCCAGCAGGATCGGTGGGGCGCGTACCACAGATACGCAGTATTTT	CASRIGGARTTDTQYF
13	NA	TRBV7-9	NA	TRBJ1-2	TGTGCCAGCACCCTCAGGGGCGGCTATGGCTACACCTTC	CASTLRGGYGYTF
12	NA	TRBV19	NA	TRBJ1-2	TGTGCCAGTAGGACCCTGATTTATGGCTACACCTTC	CASRTLIYGYTF
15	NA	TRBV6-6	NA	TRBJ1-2	TGTGCCAGCAGTTACTCTATGGGGGGTAAATATGGCTACACCTTC	CASSYSMGGKYGYTF